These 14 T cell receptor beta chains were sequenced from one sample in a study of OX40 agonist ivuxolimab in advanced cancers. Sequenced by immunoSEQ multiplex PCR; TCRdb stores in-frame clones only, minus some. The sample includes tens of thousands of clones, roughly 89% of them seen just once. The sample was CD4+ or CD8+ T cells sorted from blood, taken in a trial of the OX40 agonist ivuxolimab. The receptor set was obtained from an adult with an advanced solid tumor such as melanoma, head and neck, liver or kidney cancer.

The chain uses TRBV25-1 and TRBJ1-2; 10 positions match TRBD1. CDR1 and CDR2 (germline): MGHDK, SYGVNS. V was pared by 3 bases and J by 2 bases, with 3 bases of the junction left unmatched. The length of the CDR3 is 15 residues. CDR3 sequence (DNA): TGTGCCAGCAGTGATTCGACAGGGGGCAACTATGGCTACACCTTC. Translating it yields CASSDSTGGNYGYTF.

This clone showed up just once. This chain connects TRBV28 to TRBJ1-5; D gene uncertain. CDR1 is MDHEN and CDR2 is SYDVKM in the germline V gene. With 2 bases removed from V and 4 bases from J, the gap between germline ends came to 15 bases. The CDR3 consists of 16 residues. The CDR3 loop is CASSLRALNSNQPQHF. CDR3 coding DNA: TGTGCCAGCAGTTTACGAGCCCTGAACTCTAATCAGCCCCAGCATTTT.

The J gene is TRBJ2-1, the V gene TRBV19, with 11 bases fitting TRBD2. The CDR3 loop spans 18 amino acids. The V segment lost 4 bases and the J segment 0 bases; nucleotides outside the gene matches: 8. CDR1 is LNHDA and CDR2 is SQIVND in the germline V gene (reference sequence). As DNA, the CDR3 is TGTGCCAGTAGTAGGACAGGGACTAGCGGAGGCTCCTACAATGAGCAGTTCTTC. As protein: CASSRTGTSGGSYNEQFF.

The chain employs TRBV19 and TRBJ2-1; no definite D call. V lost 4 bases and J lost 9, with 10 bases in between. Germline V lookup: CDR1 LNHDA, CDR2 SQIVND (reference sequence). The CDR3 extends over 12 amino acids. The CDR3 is CASSTRGGEQFF. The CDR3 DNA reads TGTGCCAGTAGTACACGAGGCGGTGAGCAGTTCTTC.

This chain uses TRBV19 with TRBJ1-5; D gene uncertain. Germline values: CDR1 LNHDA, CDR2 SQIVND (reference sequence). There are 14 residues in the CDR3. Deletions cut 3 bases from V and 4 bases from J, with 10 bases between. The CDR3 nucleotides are TGTGCCAGTAGTATTAAATTTGGGAATCAGCCCCAGCATTTT. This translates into CASSIKFGNQPQHF.

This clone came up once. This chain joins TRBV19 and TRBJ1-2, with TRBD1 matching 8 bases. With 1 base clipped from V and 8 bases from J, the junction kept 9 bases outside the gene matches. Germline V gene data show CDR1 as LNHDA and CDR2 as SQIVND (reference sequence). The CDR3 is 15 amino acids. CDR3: CASSIALQGALGYTF. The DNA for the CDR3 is TGTGCCAGTAGTATAGCCCTCCAGGGGGCATTGGGCTACACCTTC.

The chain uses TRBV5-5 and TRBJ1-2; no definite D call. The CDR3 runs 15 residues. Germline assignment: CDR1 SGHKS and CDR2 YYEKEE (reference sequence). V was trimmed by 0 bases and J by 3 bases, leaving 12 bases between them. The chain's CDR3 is CASSLEARMHYGYTF. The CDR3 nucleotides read TGTGCCAGCAGCTTGGAAGCCAGGATGCACTATGGCTACACCTTC.

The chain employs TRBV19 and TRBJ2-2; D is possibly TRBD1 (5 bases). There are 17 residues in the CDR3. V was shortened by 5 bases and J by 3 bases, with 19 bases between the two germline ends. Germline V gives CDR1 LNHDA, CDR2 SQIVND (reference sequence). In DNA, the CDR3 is TGTGCCAGTAGTTCCCTCATTAGCAGGGCCGACACCGGGGAGCTGTTTTTT. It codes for CASSSLISRADTGELFF.

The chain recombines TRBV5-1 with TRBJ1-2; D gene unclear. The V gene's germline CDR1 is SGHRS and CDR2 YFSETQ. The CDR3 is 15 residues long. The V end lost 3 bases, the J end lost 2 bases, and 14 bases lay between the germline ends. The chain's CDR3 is CASSSRGILNYGYTF. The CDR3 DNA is TGCGCCAGCAGCTCACGAGGAATTCTCAACTATGGCTACACCTTC.

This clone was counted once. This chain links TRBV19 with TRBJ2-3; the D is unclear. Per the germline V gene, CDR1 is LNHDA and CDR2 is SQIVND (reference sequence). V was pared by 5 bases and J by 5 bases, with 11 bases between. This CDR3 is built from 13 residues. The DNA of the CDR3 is TGTGCCAGTAGTGCGTCATATCGAGATACGCAGTATTTT. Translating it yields CASSASYRDTQYF.

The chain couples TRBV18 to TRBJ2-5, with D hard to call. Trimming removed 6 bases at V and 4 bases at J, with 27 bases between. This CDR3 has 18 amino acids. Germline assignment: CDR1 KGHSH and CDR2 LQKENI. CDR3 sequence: CASSPRALSTLETETQYF. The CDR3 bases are TGTGCCAGCTCCCCCCGGGCATTAAGTACCCTGGAGACAGAGACCCAGTACTTC.

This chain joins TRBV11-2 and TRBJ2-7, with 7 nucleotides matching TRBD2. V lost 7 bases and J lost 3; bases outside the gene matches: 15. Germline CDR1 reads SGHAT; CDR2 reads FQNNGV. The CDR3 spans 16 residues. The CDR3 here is CASTLGYSGRDYEQYF. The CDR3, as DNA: TGTGCCAGCACCCTGGGTTACTCGGGGAGGGACTACGAGCAGTACTTC.

CDR3 sequence reads: CASSKNRGTGSLQTQYF. The DNA for the CDR3 is TGTGCCAGCAGCAAAAACCGCGGGACAGGGTCTTTGCAGACCCAGTACTTC. The chain uses TRBV21-1 and TRBJ2-5; TRBD1 is the table's D call, not checked against the DNA. TRBV21-1 corresponds to a pseudogene. This CDR3 contains 17 residues.

The CDR3 DNA sequence: TGTGCCAGCGTAGACGGCGGGAGAAGGAGGGGGGCCAAAAACATTCAGTACTTC. This translates into CASVDGGRRRGAKNIQYF. The chain combines TRBV7-9 with TRBJ2-4; TRBD2 is a possible D gene (7 bases). This CDR3 spans 18 amino acids. CDR1 is SEHNR, CDR2 FQNEAQ, per germline (reference sequence). Trimming removed 8 bases at V and 1 base at J, with 24 bases between.